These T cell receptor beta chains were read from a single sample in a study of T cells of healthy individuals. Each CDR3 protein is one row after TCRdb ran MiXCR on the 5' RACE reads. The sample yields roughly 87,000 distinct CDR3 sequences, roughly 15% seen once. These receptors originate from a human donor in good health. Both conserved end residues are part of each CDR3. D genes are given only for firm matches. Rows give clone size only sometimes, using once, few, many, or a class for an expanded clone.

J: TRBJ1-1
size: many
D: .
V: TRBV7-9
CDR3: CASSLWVRTEAFF
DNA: TGTGCCAGCAGCTTGTGGGTTCGCACTGAAGCTTTCTTT

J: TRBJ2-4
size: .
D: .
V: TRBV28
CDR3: CASSLTNLAKNIQYF
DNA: TGTGCCAGCAGTTTGACCAACCTGGCCAAAAACATTCAGTACTTC

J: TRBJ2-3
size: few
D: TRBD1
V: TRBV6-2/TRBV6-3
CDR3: CASSATGGSRTQYF
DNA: TGTGCCAGCAGTGCGACAGGGGGATCCAGGACGCAGTATTTT

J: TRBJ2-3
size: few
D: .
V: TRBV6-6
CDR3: CASSYESSRPTDTQYF
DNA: TGTGCCAGCAGTTACGAGTCTAGCCGACCCACAGATACGCAGTATTTT

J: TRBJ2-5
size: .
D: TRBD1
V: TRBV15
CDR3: CATSRDRDRHQETQYF
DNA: TGTGCCACCAGCAGAGACCGGGACAGGCACCAAGAGACCCAGTACTTC

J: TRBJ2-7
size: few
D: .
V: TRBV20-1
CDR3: CSAEASGDEQYF
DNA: TGCAGTGCTGAGGCCAGTGGGGACGAGCAGTACTTC

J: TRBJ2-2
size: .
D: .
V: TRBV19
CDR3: CASSTGEEHTGELFF
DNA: TGTGCCAGTAGTACTGGGGAAGAGCACACCGGGGAGCTGTTTTTT

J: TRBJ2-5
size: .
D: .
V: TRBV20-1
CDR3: CSAEHEGVTQYF
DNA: TGCAGTGCTGAACACGAGGGCGTGACCCAGTACTTC

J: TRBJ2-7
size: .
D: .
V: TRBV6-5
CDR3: CASSYSYWSASYEQYF
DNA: TGTGCCAGCAGTTACTCTTACTGGTCGGCTTCCTACGAGCAGTACTTC

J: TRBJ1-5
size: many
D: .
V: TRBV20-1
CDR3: CSADAGGGQARNQPQHF
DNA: TGCAGTGCGGATGCAGGAGGAGGGCAGGCCCGTAATCAGCCCCAGCATTTT

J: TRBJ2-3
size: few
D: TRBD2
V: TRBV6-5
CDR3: CASRRLAGGGGDTQYF
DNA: TGTGCCAGCCGACGACTAGCGGGGGGGGGAGGAGATACGCAGTATTTT

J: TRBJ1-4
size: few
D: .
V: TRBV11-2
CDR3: CASSLVGARDEKLFF
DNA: TGTGCCAGCAGCTTAGTAGGGGCCAGGGACGAAAAACTGTTTTTT

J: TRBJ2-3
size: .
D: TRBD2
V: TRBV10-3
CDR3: CDIRASGGASTDTQYF
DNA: TGTGACATCAGAGCTAGCGGGGGGGCTAGCACAGATACGCAGTATTTT

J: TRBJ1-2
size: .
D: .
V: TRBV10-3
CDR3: CAISETQRTGNYGYTF
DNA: TGTGCCATCAGTGAGACCCAACGGACGGGGAACTATGGCTACACCTTC

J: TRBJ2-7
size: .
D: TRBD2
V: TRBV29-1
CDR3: CSVVLGLAASYEQYF
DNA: TGCAGCGTTGTACTGGGACTAGCGGCCTCCTACGAGCAGTACTTC

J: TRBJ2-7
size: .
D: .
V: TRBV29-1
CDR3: CSVTPDLRREQYF
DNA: TGCAGCGTTACCCCGGATCTCCGTCGGGAGCAGTACTTC

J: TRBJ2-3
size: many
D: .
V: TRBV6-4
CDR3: CASSAGITDTQYF
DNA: TGTGCCAGCAGTGCGGGGATCACAGATACGCAGTATTTT

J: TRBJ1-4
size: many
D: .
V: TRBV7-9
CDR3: CAARAGDNEKLFF
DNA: TGTGCCGCAAGAGCTGGAGATAATGAAAAACTGTTTTTT

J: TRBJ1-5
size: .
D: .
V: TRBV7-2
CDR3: CASSLFGRGTDQPQHF
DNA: TGTGCCAGCAGCTTATTCGGCAGGGGAACGGATCAGCCCCAGCATTTT

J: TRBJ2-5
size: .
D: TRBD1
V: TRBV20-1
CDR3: CSARVTGEETQYF
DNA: TGCAGTGCTAGAGTAACAGGGGAAGAGACCCAGTACTTC

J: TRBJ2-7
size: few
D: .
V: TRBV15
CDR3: CATSRSMDKGYEQYF
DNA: TGTGCCACCAGCAGGAGCATGGACAAGGGCTACGAGCAGTACTTC

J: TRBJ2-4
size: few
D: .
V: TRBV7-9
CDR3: CASSLAMEGAKNIQYF
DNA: TGTGCCAGCAGCTTAGCTATGGAGGGTGCCAAAAACATTCAGTACTTC

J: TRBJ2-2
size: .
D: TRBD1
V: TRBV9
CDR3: CASSGQTGASTGELFF
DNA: TGTGCCAGCAGCGGGCAGACAGGGGCAAGCACCGGGGAGCTGTTTTTT

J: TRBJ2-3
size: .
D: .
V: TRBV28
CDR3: CASRPTAGDTQYF
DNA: TGTGCCAGCAGGCCGACAGCTGGAGATACGCAGTATTTT

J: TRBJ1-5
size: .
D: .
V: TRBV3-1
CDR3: CASSHWRQPQHF
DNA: TGTGCCAGCAGCCATTGGCGGCAGCCCCAGCATTTT

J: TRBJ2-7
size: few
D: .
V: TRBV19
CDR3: CASSYPGPVSEQYF
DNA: TGTGCCAGTAGCTATCCGGGACCGGTAAGCGAGCAGTACTTC

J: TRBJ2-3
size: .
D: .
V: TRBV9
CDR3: CAIPLADTQYF
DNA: TGTGCCATCCCGCTCGCAGATACGCAGTATTTT

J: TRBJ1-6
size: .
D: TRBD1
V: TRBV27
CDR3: CASSSLGTGRNSPLHF
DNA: TGTGCCAGCAGCTCCTTGGGGACAGGGCGGAATTCACCCCTCCACTTT

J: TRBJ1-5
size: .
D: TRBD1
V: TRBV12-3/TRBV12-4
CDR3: CASSRTGGAGGQPQHF
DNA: TGTGCCAGCAGTCGGACAGGGGGCGCCGGAGGTCAGCCCCAGCATTTT

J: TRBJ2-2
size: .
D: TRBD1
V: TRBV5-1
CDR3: CASSTQPGQGIPGELFF
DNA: TGCGCCAGCAGCACCCAACCGGGACAGGGTATTCCCGGGGAGCTGTTTTTT

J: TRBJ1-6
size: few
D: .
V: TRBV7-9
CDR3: CASSLKVGRRQGSPLHF
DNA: TGTGCCAGCAGCTTAAAAGTCGGACGGAGGCAGGGATCACCCCTCCACTTT

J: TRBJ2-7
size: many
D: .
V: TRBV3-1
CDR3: CASSQERTGPYEQYF
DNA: TGTGCCAGCAGCCAAGAAAGGACGGGTCCCTACGAGCAGTACTTC

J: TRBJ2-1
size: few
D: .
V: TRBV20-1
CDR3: CSASGGPVNNEQFF
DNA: TGCAGTGCTAGCGGAGGGCCGGTTAACAATGAGCAGTTCTTC

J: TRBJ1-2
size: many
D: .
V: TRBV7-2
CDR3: CASSLVYANYGYTF
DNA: TGTGCCAGCAGCTTAGTTTACGCGAACTATGGCTACACCTTC

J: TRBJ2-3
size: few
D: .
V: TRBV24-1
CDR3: CATSDSLDGVDKQYF
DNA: TGTGCCACCAGTGATTCGCTGGACGGGGTGGATAAGCAGTATTTT

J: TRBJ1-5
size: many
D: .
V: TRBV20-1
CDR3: CSAREDGTQPQHF
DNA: TGCAGTGCTAGAGAGGATGGGACTCAGCCCCAGCATTTT

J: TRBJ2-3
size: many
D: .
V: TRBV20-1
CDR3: CSASDYSEIATDTQYF
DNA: TGCAGTGCTAGCGATTATAGCGAGATTGCGACAGATACGCAGTATTTT

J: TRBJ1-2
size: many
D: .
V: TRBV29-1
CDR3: CSVEAGPNYGYTF
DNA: TGCAGCGTTGAGGCAGGCCCTAACTATGGCTACACCTTC

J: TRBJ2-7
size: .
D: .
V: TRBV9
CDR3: CASSGQPSSYEQYF
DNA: TGTGCCAGCAGCGGACAGCCGAGCTCCTACGAGCAGTACTTC

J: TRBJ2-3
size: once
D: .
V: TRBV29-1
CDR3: CSVSRGGQDTQYF
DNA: TGCAGCGTTTCTCGGGGCGGGCAGGATACGCAGTATTTT

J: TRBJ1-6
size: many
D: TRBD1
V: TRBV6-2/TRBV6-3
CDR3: CASKSGGSSYNSPLHF
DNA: TGTGCCAGCAAATCAGGGGGCAGCTCCTATAATTCACCCCTCCACTTT

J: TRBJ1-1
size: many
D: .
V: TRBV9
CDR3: CASSVESTTEAFF
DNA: TGTGCCAGCAGCGTAGAGAGCACCACTGAAGCTTTCTTT

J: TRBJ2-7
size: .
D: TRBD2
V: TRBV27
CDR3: CASRTTGTSGYEQYF
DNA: TGTGCCAGCAGAACCACCGGGACTAGCGGGTACGAGCAGTACTTC

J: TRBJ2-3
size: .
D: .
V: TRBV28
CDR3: CASSLVGVAATDTQYF
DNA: TGTGCCAGCAGTTTAGTAGGGGTTGCGGCCACAGATACGCAGTATTTT

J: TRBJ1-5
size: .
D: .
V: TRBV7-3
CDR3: CASSLTGGNQPQHF
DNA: TGTGCCAGCAGCTTAACTGGGGGCAATCAGCCCCAGCATTTT

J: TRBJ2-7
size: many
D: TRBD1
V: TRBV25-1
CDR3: CASSVGTAYEQYF
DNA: TGTGCCAGCAGTGTTGGGACAGCCTACGAGCAGTACTTC

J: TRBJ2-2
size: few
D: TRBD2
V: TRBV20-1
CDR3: CSAVWNIGTSAFANTGELFF
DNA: TGCAGTGCCGTGTGGAATATCGGGACTAGCGCGTTCGCGAACACCGGGGAGCTGTTTTTT

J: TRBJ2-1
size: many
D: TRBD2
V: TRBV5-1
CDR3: CASSFVAGGPLEQFF
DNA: TGCGCCAGCAGCTTTGTAGCGGGGGGGCCACTTGAGCAGTTCTTC

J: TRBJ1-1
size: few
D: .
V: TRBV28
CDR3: CASSRPGANTEAFF
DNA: TGTGCCAGCAGTCGACCGGGGGCAAACACTGAAGCTTTCTTT

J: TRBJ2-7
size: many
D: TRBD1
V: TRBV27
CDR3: CASSSFRTGASYEQYF
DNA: TGTGCCAGCTCTTCCTTCAGGACAGGAGCTTCCTACGAGCAGTACTTC

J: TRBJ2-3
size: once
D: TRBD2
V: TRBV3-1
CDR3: CASSQDGTSGVPGPQYF
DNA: TGTGCCAGCAGCCAAGATGGAACTAGCGGGGTCCCAGGTCCGCAGTATTTT

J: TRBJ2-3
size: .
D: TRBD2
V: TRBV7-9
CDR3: CASSLAVAGADTQYF
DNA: TGTGCCAGCAGCTTAGCGGTAGCGGGAGCAGATACGCAGTATTTT

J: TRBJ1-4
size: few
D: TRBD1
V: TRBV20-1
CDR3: CSASRGTGEKLFF
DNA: TGCAGTGCTAGCCGGGGGACAGGTGAAAAACTGTTTTTT

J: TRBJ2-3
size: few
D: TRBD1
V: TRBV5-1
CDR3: CASRPTGADTQYF
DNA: TGCGCCAGCAGACCCACAGGGGCGGATACGCAGTATTTT

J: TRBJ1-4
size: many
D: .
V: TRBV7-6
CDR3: CASSLDEANEKLFF
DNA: TGTGCCAGCAGCTTAGACGAAGCTAATGAAAAACTGTTTTTT

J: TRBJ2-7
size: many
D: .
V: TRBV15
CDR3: CATSRDLGYEQYF
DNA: TGTGCCACCAGCAGAGATCTGGGGTACGAGCAGTACTTC

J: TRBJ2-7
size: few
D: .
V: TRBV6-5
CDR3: CATRRVAEAYEQYF
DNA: TGTGCCACCCGAAGGGTAGCGGAAGCCTACGAGCAGTACTTC